This is a list of T cell receptor beta chains from one sample in a study of T cell responses to AZD1222 COVID-19 vaccine. Measured with immunoSEQ multiplex PCR; TCRdb has only the in-frame clones, and not every one. The sample consists of under 150,000 clones, roughly 91% of them appearing once. This specimen consisted of peripheral blood, obtained on day 0 of MenACWY control vaccination. These receptors originate from an adult in good health. CDR3s include the opening cysteine and the closing phenylalanine or tryptophan. A D gene is named only where the DNA matches it firmly. The size of a clone is reported for some rows only, either as once, few or many, or as a class for expanded clones.

j_call clone_size v_call d_call cdr3_aa cdr3_nt
TRBJ1-6 NA TRBV6-4 NA CASSEARGAGSPLHF TGTGCCAGCAGTGAAGCGAGGGGCGCAGGTTCACCCCTCCACTTT
TRBJ1-2 NA TRBV2 TRBD1 CASSRTGAHYGYTF TGTGCCAGCAGCCGGACAGGGGCTCACTATGGCTACACCTTC
TRBJ2-1 NA TRBV6-2/TRBV6-3 NA CASSDGAERGEQFF TGTGCCAGCAGTGACGGCGCGGAGAGGGGTGAGCAGTTCTTC
TRBJ1-6 NA TRBV11-1 NA CASSLEGQTNSPLHF TGTGCCAGCAGCTTAGAGGGTCAGACGAATTCACCCCTCCACTTT
TRBJ2-3 NA TRBV6-2/TRBV6-3 TRBD2 CASSFGLAASDTQYF TGTGCCAGCAGTTTTGGACTAGCAGCATCAGATACGCAGTATTTT
TRBJ1-1 NA TRBV9 NA CASSPDSTEAFF TGTGCCAGCAGCCCCGATTCCACTGAAGCTTTCTTT
TRBJ2-1 few TRBV10-1 NA CASASGQNNEQFF TGCGCCAGCGCTAGCGGACAGAACAATGAGCAGTTCTTC
TRBJ2-5 NA TRBV19 NA CASSINQGRGETQYF TGTGCCAGTAGTATTAATCAGGGCCGCGGGGAGACCCAGTACTTC
TRBJ2-1 NA TRBV29-1 NA CSVRNNEQFF TGCAGCGTTCGAAACAATGAGCAGTTCTTC
TRBJ1-1 NA TRBV5-6 NA CASSGGLTEAFF TGTGCCAGCAGCGGTGGTCTCACTGAAGCTTTCTTT
TRBJ1-1 NA TRBV3-1/TRBV3-2 NA CASSQGPGLTEAFF TGTGCCAGCAGCCAAGGCCCGGGGCTAACTGAAGCTTTCTTT
TRBJ1-1 NA TRBV7-9 NA CASSLDGGKAFF TGTGCCAGCAGCTTAGACGGGGGGAAAGCTTTCTTT
TRBJ2-1 NA TRBV6-2/TRBV6-3 TRBD2 CASSYRREFYNEQFF TGTGCCAGCAGTTACCGGCGGGAGTTCTACAATGAGCAGTTCTTC
TRBJ2-7 NA TRBV6-5 NA CASSPGHAQNEQYF TGTGCCAGCAGCCCCGGACATGCCCAGAACGAGCAGTACTTC